This TCR beta chain was sequenced during a study of blood T cell repertoires in COVID-19. Assay: immunoSEQ multiplex PCR; the TCRdb copy retains only in-frame clones and omits some. This sample has about 210,000 clones, with around 82% found just once. Losses at the gene ends were 10 bases for V and 5 bases for J; bases not matched to a gene: 6. CDR1 is LNHDA, CDR2 SQIVND, per germline (reference sequence). The CDR3 is 13 amino acids. This clone has more than one count but fewer than ten. The sequence was collected from a woman aged 45-65 years with acute or convalescent COVID-19. V is TRBV19 and J is TRBJ1-5; 9 nucleotides match TRBD1. Specimen: peripheral blood. The CDR3 loop is CATKDRGDQPQHF. The CDR3 DNA is TGTGCCACTAAGGACAGGGGAGATCAGCCCCAGCATTTT.